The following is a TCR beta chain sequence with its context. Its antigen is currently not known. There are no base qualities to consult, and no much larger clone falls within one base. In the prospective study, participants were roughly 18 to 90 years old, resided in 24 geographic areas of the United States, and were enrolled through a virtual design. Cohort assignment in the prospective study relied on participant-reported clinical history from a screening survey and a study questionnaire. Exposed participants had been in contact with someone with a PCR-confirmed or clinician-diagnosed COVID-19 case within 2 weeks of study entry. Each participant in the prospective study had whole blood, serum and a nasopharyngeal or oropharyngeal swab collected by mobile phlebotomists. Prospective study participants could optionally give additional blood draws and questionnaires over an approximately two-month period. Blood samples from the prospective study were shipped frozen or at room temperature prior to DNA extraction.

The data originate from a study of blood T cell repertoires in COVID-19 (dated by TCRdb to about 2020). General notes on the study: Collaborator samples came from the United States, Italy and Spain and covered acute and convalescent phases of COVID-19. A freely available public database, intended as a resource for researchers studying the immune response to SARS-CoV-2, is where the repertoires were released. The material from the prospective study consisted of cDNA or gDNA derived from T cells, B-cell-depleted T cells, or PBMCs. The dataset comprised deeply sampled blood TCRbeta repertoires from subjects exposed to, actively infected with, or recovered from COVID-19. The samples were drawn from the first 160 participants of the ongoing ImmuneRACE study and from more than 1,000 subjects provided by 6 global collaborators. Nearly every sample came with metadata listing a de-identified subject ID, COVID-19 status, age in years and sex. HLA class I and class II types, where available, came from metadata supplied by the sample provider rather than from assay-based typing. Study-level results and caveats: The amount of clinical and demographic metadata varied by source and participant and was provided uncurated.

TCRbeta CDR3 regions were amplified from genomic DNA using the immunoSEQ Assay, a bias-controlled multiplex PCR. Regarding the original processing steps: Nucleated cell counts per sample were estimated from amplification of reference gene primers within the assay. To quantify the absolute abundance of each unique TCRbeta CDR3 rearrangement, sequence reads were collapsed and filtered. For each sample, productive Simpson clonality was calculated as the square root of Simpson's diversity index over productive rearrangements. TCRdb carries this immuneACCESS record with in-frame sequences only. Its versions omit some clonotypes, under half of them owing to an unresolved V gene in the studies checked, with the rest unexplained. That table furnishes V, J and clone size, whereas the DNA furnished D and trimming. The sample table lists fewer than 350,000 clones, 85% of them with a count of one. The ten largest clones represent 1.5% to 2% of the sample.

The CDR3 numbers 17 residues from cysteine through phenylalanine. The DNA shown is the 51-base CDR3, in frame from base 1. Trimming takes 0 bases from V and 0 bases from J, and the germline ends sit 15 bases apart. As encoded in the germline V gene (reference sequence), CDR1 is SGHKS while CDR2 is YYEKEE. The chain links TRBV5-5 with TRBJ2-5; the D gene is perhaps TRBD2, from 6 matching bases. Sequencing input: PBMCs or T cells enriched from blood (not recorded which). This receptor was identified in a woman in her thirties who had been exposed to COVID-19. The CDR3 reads CASSLAFAGNHQETQYF. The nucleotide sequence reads TGTGCCAGCAGCTTGGCCTTTGCGGGGAATCACCAAGAGACCCAGTACTTC.